These T cell receptor beta chains were read from a single sample in a study of T-cell memory formation after mild COVID-19. TCRdb re-derived calls from the 5' RACE reads in MiXCR, one entry per CDR3 protein. The sample records hundreds of thousands of distinct CDR3 sequences, approximately 15% being singletons. The material sequenced was PBMCs or a T cell subset sorted from them (not recorded which). These receptors all stem from an adult woman who had mild COVID-19 (a few samples of this study predate the infection). Cell type and time point are not known. Each CDR3 is given with its conserved first and last residue. A D gene is named only where the DNA matches it firmly. The listing skips clone size in some rows; elsewhere it reads once, few, many or a size class.

V	size	D	J	CDR3	DNA
TRBV24-1	few	TRBD1	TRBJ2-3	CATSDSHRGQTDTQYF	TGTGCCACCAGTGATAGCCACAGGGGGCAAACAGATACGCAGTATTTT
TRBV12-3/TRBV12-4	-	TRBD1	TRBJ1-6	CASSTGQANSPLHF	TGTGCCAGCAGTACTGGACAGGCGAATTCACCCCTCCACTTT
TRBV5-1	-	TRBD1	TRBJ2-1	CASQTGGISEQFF	TGCGCCAGCCAGACAGGGGGCATTTCAGAGCAGTTCTTC
TRBV20-1	-	TRBD1	TRBJ1-4	CSARETGAEKLFF	TGCAGTGCTAGGGAGACAGGGGCTGAAAAACTGTTTTTT
TRBV7-9	many	TRBD2	TRBJ2-5	CASSLISAGGQETQYF	TGTGCCAGCAGCTTAATCAGCGCGGGGGGCCAAGAGACCCAGTACTTC
TRBV9	-	-	TRBJ1-2	CASGEALVGGYTF	TGTGCCAGCGGAGAGGCACTCGTGGGTGGCTACACCTTC
TRBV20-1	few	TRBD2	TRBJ2-2	CSARPREWRGTRTGELFF	TGCAGTGCTAGACCCCGGGAGTGGCGGGGGACTAGGACCGGGGAGCTGTTTTTT
TRBV9	few	TRBD2	TRBJ2-3	CASSVEVTSASTDTQYF	TGTGCCAGCAGCGTAGAGGTCACTAGCGCCAGCACAGATACGCAGTATTTT
TRBV5-1	-	-	TRBJ1-6	CASSSAGRWINSPLHF	TGCGCCAGCAGCTCGGCGGGACGTTGGATTAATTCACCCCTCCACTTT
TRBV20-1	few	TRBD2	TRBJ2-3	CSAPGTRGRVADTQYF	TGCAGTGCCCCCGGGACTAGGGGTCGAGTTGCAGATACGCAGTATTTT